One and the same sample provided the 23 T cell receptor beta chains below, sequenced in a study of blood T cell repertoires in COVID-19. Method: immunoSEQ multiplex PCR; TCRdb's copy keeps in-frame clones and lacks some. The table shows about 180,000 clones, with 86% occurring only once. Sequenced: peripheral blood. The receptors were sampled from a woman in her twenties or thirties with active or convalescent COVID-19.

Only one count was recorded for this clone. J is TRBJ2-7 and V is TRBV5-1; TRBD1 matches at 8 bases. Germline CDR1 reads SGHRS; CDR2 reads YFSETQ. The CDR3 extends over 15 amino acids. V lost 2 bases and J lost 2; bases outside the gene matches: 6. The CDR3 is CASSFGRGPTYEQYF. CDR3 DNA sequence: TGCGCCAGCAGCTTCGGCAGGGGGCCTACCTACGAGCAGTACTTC.

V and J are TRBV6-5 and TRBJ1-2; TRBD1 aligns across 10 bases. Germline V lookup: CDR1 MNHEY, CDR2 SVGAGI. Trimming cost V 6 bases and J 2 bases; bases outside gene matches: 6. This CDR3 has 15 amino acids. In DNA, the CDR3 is TGTGCCAGCAGCGCTTGGACAGGGGGAAACTATGGCTACACCTTC. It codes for CASSAWTGGNYGYTF.

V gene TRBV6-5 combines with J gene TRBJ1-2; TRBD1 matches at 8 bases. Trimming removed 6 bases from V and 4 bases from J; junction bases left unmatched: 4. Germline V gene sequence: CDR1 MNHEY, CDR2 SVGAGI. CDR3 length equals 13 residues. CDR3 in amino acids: CASRQGVGYGYTF. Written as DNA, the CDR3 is TGTGCCAGCAGACAGGGGGTCGGCTATGGCTACACCTTC.

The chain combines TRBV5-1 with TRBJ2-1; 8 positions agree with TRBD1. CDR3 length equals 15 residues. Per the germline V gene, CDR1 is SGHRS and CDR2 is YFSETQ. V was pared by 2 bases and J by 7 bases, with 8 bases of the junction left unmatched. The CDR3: CASSFRGQGVNEQFF. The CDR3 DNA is TGCGCCAGCAGCTTCAGGGGGCAGGGTGTAAATGAGCAGTTCTTC.

The CDR3 DNA reads TGCAGCGTTTTGGGGGGTGAAGCTTTCTTT. It specifies CSVLGGEAFF. The gene calls are TRBV29-1 and TRBJ1-1, with D possibly matching TRBD1 (5 bases). The CDR3 is 10 amino acids. CDR1 is SQVTM, CDR2 ANQGSEA, per germline. Trimming removed 5 bases from V and 7 bases from J, with 8 bases in between.

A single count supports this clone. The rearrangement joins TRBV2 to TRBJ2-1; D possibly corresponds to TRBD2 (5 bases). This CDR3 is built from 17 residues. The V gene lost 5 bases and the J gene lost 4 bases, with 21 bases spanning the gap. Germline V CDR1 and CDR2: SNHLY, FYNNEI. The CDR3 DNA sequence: TGTGCCAGCAGTTCGGACTCACCTCGTATAGAGTACAATGAGCAGTTCTTC. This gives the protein CASSSDSPRIEYNEQFF. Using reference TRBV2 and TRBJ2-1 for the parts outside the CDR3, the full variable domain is EPEVTQTPSHQVTQMGQEVILRCVPISNHLYFYWYRQILGQKVEFLVSFYNNEISEKSEIFDDQFSVERPDGSNFTLKIRSTKLEDSAMYFCASSSDSPRIEYNEQFFGPGTRLTVL.

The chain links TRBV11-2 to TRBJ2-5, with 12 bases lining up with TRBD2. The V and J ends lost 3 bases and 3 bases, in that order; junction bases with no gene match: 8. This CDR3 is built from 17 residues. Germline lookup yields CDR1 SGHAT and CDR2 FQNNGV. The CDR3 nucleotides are TGTGCCAGCAGCTTTGTTAGACTAGCGGGGGAAAAAGAGACCCAGTACTTC. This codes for CASSFVRLAGEKETQYF.

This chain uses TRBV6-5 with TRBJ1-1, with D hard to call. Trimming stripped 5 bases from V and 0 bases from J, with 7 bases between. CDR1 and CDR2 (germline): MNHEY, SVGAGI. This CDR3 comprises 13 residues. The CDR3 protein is CASSPRVNTEAFF. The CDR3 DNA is TGTGCCAGCAGTCCTCGGGTGAACACTGAAGCTTTCTTT.

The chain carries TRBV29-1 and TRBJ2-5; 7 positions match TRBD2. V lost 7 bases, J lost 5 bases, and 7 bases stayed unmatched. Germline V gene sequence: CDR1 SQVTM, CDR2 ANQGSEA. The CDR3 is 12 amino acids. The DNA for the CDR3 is TGCAGCGCCGGACTAGGAGGGGAGACCCAGTACTTC. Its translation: CSAGLGGETQYF.

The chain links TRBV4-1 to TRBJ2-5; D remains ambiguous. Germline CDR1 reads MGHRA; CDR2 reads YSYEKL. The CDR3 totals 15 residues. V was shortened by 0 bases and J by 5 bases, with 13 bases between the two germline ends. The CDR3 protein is CASSQENGFVETQYF. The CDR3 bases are TGCGCCAGCAGCCAAGAAAACGGTTTCGTGGAGACCCAGTACTTC.

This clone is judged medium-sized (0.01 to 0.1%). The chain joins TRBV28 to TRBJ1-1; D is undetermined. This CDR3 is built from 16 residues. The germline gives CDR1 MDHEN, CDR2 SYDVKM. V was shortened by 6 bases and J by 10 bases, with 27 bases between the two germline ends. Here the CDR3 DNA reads TGTGCCAGCAGCCGCCTTGCCGCAGATCCCCCACCTGGAGCTTTCTTT. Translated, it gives CASSRLAADPPPGAFF.

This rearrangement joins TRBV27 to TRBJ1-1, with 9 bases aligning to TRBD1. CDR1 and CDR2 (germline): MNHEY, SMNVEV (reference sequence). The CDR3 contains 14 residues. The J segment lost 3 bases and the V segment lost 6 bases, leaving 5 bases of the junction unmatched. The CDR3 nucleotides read TGTGCCAGCAGCCGACAGGGGGAATACACTGAAGCTTTCTTT. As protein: CASSRQGEYTEAFF.

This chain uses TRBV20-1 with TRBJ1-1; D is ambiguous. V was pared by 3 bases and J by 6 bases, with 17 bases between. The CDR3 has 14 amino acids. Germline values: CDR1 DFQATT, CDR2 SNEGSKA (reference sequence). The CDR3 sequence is CSASMTTGGAEAFF. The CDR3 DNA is TGCAGTGCTAGTATGACGACGGGAGGAGCTGAAGCTTTCTTT.

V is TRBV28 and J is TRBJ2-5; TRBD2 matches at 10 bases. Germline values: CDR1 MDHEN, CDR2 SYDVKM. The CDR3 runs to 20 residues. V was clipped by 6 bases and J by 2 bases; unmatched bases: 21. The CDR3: CASSYLLRASGRGKQETQYF. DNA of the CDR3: TGTGCCAGCAGCTACCTTCTTCGGGCTAGCGGGAGAGGAAAGCAAGAGACCCAGTACTTC.

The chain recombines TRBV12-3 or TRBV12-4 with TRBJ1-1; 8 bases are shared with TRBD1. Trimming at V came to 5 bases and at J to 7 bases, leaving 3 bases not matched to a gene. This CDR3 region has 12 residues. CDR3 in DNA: TGTGCCAGCAGTCTGGACAGGGTTGAAGCTTTCTTT. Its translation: CASSLDRVEAFF.

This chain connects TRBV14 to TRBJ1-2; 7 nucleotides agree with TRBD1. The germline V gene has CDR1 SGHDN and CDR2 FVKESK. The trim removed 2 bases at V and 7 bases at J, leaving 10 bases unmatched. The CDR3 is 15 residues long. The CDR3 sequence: CASSQNKQGRFGYTF. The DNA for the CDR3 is TGTGCCAGCAGCCAAAACAAACAGGGGAGGTTTGGCTACACCTTC.

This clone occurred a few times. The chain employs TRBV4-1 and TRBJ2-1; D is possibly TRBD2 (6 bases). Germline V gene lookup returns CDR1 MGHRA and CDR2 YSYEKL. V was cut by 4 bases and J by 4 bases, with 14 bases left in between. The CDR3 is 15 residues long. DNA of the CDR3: TGCGCCAGCAGCCTTGAGGAGGAGGGATACAATGAGCAGTTCTTC. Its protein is CASSLEEEGYNEQFF.

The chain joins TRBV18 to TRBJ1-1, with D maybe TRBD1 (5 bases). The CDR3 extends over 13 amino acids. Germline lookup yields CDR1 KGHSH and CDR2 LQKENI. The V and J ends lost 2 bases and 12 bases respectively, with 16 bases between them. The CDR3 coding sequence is TGTGCCAGCTCACCAGACAGAGCGGGGGAACCTTTCTTT. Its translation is CASSPDRAGEPFF.

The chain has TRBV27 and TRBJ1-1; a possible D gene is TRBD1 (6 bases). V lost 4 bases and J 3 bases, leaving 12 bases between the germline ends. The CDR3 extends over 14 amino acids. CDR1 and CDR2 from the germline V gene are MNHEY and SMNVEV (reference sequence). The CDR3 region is CASSSRGYHTEAFF. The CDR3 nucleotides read TGTGCCAGCAGTTCGAGGGGGTACCACACTGAAGCTTTCTTT.

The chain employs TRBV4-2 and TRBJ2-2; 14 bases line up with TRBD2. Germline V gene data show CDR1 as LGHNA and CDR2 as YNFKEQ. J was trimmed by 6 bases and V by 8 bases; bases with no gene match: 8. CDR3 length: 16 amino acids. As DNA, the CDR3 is TGTGCCAGCCGGTCCGGGACTAGCGGGAGTCCCGGGGAGCTGTTTTTT. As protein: CASRSGTSGSPGELFF.

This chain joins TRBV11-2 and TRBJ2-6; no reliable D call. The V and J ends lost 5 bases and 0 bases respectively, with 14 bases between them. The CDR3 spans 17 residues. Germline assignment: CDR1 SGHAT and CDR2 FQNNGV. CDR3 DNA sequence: TGTGCCAGCAGCATAAGCTTTTTTAGCTCTGGGGCCAACGTCCTGACTTTC. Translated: CASSISFFSSGANVLTF.

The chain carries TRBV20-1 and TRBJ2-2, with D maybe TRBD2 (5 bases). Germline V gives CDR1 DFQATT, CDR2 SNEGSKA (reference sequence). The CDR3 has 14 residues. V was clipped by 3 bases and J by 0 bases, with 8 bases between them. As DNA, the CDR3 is TGCAGTGCTAGTCGGGGAACGAACACCGGGGAGCTGTTTTTT. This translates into CSASRGTNTGELFF.

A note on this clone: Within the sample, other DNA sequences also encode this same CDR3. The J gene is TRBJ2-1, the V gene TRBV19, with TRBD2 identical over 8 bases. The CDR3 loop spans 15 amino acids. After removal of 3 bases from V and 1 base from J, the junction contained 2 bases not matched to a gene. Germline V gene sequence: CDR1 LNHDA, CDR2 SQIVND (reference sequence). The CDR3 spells CASSITGGSYNEQFF. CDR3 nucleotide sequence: TGTGCCAGTAGTATTACGGGAGGGTCCTACAATGAGCAGTTCTTC.